The clone carrying this T cell receptor beta chain was seen once. The length of the CDR3 is 15 residues. CDR1 and CDR2 (germline): SGDLS, YYNGEE. Trimming stripped 3 bases from V and 2 bases from J, with 14 bases between. Libraries were prepared by immunoSEQ multiplex PCR; TCRdb keeps only in-frame clonotypes and omits some of them. The sample consists of approximately 52,000 clones, approximately 85% of them appearing once. Time point denoted: pretreatment peripheral blood. This sample is part of a study of PD-L1 blockade in urothelial cancer. Study details: Blood was analyzed 3 weeks (second dose) and 6 weeks after treatment start.

This clonotype was obtained from a man in his 70s with urothelial cancer. J is TRBJ1-2 and V is TRBV9, with D hard to call. Sample: PBMCs, taken around atezolizumab (anti-PD-L1) treatment. As DNA, the CDR3 is TGTGCCAGCAGCGATGCGGGTCTACTGAACTATGGCTACACCTTC. This sequence encodes CASSDAGLLNYGYTF.